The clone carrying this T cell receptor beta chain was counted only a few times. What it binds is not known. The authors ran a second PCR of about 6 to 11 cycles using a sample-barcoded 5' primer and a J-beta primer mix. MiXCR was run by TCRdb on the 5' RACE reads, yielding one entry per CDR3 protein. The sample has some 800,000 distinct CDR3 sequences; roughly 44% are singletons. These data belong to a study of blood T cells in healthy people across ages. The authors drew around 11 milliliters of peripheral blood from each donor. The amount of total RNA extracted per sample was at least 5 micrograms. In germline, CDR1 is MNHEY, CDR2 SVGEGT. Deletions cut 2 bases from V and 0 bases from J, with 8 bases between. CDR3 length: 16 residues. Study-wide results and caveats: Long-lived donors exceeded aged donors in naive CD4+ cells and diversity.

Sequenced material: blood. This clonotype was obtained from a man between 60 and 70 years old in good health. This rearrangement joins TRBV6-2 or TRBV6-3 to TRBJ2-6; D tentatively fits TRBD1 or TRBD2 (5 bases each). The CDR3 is CASSYNGGSGANVLTF. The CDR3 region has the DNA TGTGCCAGCAGTTACAATGGGGGCTCTGGGGCCAACGTCCTGACTTTC.